This T cell receptor (beta chain) was identified during a study of blood T cell repertoires in COVID-19. Study context: Some COVID-19 samples were acute and others convalescent; all came from the United States, Italy and Spain.

The data were produced by immunoSEQ multiplex PCR, yet TCRdb's version contains in-frame clones alone and is incomplete. The sample records roughly 250,000 clones, around 90% being singletons. This CDR3 region has 14 residues. V shed 4 bases and J shed 0 bases, with 10 bases lying between them. The germline CDR1 and CDR2 sequences are LNHDA and SQIVND (reference sequence). This chain connects TRBV19 to TRBJ2-7; D unresolved. Sequenced sample: PBMCs or T cells enriched from blood (not recorded which). This receptor was obtained from a woman aged 25 to 39 with acute COVID-19. The CDR3 DNA is TGTGCCAGTAGTAAATACAGTGCCTCCTACGAGCAGTACTTC. Protein product: CASSKYSASYEQYF.